The clone carrying this T cell receptor beta chain has just a few counts. What it binds is not known. The entry originates in a study of sequential checkpoint blockade in melanoma. For the study at large: Maintenance nivolumab came after either treatment sequence. TCRβ was sequenced from DNA of about 96 pretreatment tumors. Matched biopsies came pretreatment and at week 13 for approximately 21 patients.

Produced via immunoSEQ multiplex PCR; TCRdb's table is partial and in-frame only. The sample lists 5,000 or so clones, roughly 21% occurring once. Treatment: randomized to nivolumab then ipilimumab (arm A) or the reverse (arm B). Study observations and caveats: Pretreatment TIL clonality tracked with response in the nivolumab-first arm.

The clonotype originates from a human donor with melanoma. The material was tumor tissue (inferred from file names), obtained from a patient given nivolumab and ipilimumab in sequence.

This CDR3 reads CASSVPRTTNEKLFF. The CDR3, as DNA: TGTGCCAGCAGCGTACCTCGGACAACTAATGAAAAACTGTTTTTT. V usage is TRBV11-3 and J usage is TRBJ1-4; D not certain. Trimming removed 5 bases at V and 0 bases at J, with 10 bases between. This CDR3 contains 15 residues. From germline, CDR1 is SGHNT and CDR2 YENEEA.